This T cell receptor beta chain emerged from a study of T-cell reconstitution after alpha-beta-depleted transplantation in children. The sample holds many counts of this clonotype. Researchers prepared the TCRbeta library using unique molecular identifiers, the study reports. TCRdb used MiXCR to reprocess the PCR reads, holding one entry per CDR3 protein. The table shows some 190,000 distinct CDR3 sequences, with around 10% occurring only once. This TCR was recovered from a boy aged 2 to 10 with acute myeloid leukemia, due to receive a stem cell transplant. This sample comprised PBMCs, obtained before TCRalphabeta/CD19-depleted stem cell transplant.

The chain's CDR3 is CASSLERTAKNIQYF. The CDR3 coding sequence is TGCGCCAGCAGCTTGGAAAGGACAGCCAAAAACATTCAGTACTTC. The V call is TRBV5-1, the J call TRBJ2-4; D is uncertain. Trimming cost V 0 bases and J 0 bases, with 7 bases left between them. The CDR3 is 15 residues long. Germline V CDR1 and CDR2: SGHRS, YFSETQ.